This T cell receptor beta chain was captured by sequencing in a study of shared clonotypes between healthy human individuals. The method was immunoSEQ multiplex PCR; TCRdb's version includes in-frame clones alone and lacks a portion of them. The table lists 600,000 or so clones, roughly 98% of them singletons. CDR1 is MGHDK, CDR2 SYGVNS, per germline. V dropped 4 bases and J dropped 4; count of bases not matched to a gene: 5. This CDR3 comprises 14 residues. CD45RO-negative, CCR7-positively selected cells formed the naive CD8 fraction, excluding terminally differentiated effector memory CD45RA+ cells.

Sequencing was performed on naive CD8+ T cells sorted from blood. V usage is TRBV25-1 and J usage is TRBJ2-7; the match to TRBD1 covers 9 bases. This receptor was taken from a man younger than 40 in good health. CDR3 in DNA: TGTGCCAGCAGTGCCACGGGACAGGGTTACGAGCAGTACTTC. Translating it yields CASSATGQGYEQYF.